These 6 T cell receptor beta chains share one sample of origin, sequenced in a study of blood T cell repertoires in COVID-19. The table came from immunoSEQ multiplex PCR; TCRdb's copy has only in-frame clones and leaves some out. Of roughly 280,000 clones in the sample, approximately 89% are singletons; the top ten hold 1.5% to 2%. The sample comprised PBMCs or T cells enriched from blood (not recorded which). The receptor set was obtained from a woman between 55 and 75 years old who had recovered from COVID-19.

The chain has TRBV5-1 and TRBJ2-1; TRBD2 matches at 11 bases. V lost 4 bases, J lost 3 bases, and 9 bases stayed unmatched. CDR3 length equals 17 residues. Germline CDR1 SGHRS, CDR2 YFSETQ. The CDR3 bases are TGCGCCAGCAGCCCTTCTTCGGGACTAGCGGACTACAATGAGCAGTTCTTC. This translates into CASSPSSGLADYNEQFF.

V gene TRBV2 combines with J gene TRBJ1-2; maybe TRBD1 (6 bases). This CDR3 is built from 17 residues. V lost 8 bases, J lost 2 bases, and 24 bases lay in between. Germline CDR1 reads SNHLY; CDR2 reads FYNNEI. In DNA, the CDR3 is TGTGCCAGCTTACAGGGAAATCGATTCGGACCCAACTATGGCTACACCTTC. It specifies CASLQGNRFGPNYGYTF.

The chain is built from TRBV4-1 and TRBJ2-1; 9 positions match TRBD2. Losses at the gene ends were 1 base for V and 6 bases for J; bases not matched to a gene: 4. Germline lookup yields CDR1 MGHRA and CDR2 YSYEKL. The CDR3 totals 15 residues. CDR3 bases: TGCGCCAGCAGCCAAGCCGGGACTAGCTTCAATGAGCAGTTCTTC. It is translated as CASSQAGTSFNEQFF.

The chain employs TRBV30 and TRBJ1-1; 7 bases map to TRBD1. CDR1 is GTSNPN, CDR2 SVGIG, per germline (reference sequence). The CDR3 runs to 13 residues. The J segment lost 4 bases and the V segment lost 7 bases, leaving 9 bases of the junction unmatched. DNA of the CDR3: TGTGCCTCTCAGACCAGGGGGTTCACTGAAGCTTTCTTT. Translation: CASQTRGFTEAFF. Using reference TRBV30 and TRBJ1-1 for the parts outside the CDR3, the full variable domain is SQTIHQWPATLVQPVGSPLSLECTVEGTSNPNLYWYRQAAGRGLQLLFYSVGIGQISSEVPQNLSASRPQDRQFILSSKKLLLSDSGFYLCASQTRGFTEAFFGQGTRLTVV.

V is TRBV7-8 and J is TRBJ2-5, with 14 bases identical to TRBD2. The germline CDR1 and CDR2 sequences are SGHVS and FQNEAQ. The V segment lost 7 bases and the J segment 9 bases; nucleotides outside the gene matches: 10. There are 15 residues in the CDR3. As DNA, the CDR3 is TGTGCCAGCACCCCGGGGACTAGCGGGGGATGGTCCCAGTACTTC. This encodes CASTPGTSGGWSQYF.

The V gene is TRBV7-2, the J gene TRBJ2-1; 12 bases are a match to TRBD2. The CDR3 consists of 14 residues. After removal of 8 bases from V and 8 bases from J, the junction contained 7 bases not matched to a gene. CDR1 SGHTA and CDR2 FQGNSA come from the germline V gene. For the CDR3, the DNA is TGTGCCAGCTTTCTAGCGGGGGGGCCGGATGAGCAGTTCTTC. The encoded protein is CASFLAGGPDEQFF.